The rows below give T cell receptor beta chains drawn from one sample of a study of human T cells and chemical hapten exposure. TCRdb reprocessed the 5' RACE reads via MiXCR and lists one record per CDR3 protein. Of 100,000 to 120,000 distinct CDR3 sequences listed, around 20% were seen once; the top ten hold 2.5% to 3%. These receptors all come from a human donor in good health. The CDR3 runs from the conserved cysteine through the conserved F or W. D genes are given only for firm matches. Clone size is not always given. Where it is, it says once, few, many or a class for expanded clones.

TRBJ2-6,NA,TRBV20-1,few,TGCAGTGCTAGAGCTCTCTCTGGGGCCAACGTCCTGACTTTC,CSARALSGANVLTF
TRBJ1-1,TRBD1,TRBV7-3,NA,TGTGCCAGCAGCCAAGAGGGAGTAGGGGGCGAAGCTTTCTTT,CASSQEGVGGEAFF
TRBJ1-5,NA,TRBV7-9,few,TGTGCCAGCAGCTTCGGACAGTCGTTCAATCAGCCCCAGCATTTT,CASSFGQSFNQPQHF
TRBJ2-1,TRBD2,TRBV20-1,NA,TGCAGTGCTTCTAGCGGGAGGTCGAATGAGCAGTTCTTC,CSASSGRSNEQFF
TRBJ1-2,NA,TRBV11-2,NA,TGTGCCAGCAGCCAATCTGAGGGCTACACCTTC,CASSQSEGYTF
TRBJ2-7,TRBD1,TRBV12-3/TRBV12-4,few,TGTGCCAGCAGCCTTAACTCGGGACAGAACTACGAGCAGTACTTC,CASSLNSGQNYEQYF
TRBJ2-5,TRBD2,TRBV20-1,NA,TGCAGTGCCCCGCGGGGGGGGAGAAAAGAGACCCAGTACTTC,CSAPRGGRKETQYF
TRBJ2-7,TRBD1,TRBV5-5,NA,TGTGCCAGCAGCTTGCATTGGACAGGGGGCACTTACGAGCAGTACTTC,CASSLHWTGGTYEQYF
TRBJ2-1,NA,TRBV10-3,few,TGTGCCATCAGTGAACGGGGGGCGAGAAATGAGCAGTTCTTC,CAISERGARNEQFF
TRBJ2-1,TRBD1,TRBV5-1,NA,TGCGCCAGCAGCTTCGAGGGGGCGAGCTCCTACAATGAGCAGTTCTTC,CASSFEGASSYNEQFF
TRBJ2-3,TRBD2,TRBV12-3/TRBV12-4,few,TGTGCCAGCACCGGAGGGACTAGCGGCACAGATACGCAGTATTTT,CASTGGTSGTDTQYF
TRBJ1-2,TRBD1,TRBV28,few,TGTGCCAGCAGGACAGGGGGTAATAACCATGGCTACACCTTC,CASRTGGNNHGYTF
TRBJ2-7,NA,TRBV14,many,TGTGCCAGCAGCCAAGTCTCCAGCTACGAGCAGTACTTC,CASSQVSSYEQYF
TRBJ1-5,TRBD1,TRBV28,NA,TGTGCCAGCAGTCAAGCGGGACAGGGAGGTCAGCCCCAGCATTTT,CASSQAGQGGQPQHF
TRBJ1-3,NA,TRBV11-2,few,TGTGCCAGCAGCTCCGTAGGAACAGGGAGCTCTGGAAACACCATATATTTT,CASSSVGTGSSGNTIYF
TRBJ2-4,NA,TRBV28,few,TGTGCCACCAGAACTGGGGTCAACATTCAGTACTTC,CATRTGVNIQYF
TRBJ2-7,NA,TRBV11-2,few,TGTGCCAGCAGCATGCCGGGACACCCCTACGAGCAGTACTTC,CASSMPGHPYEQYF
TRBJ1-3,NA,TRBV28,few,TGTGCCAGCAGAGGCCATTCTCCTGGAAACACCATATATTTT,CASRGHSPGNTIYF
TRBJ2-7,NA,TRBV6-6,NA,TGTGCCAGCAGTTACCCCCGGTCTAGTTACGAGCAGTACTTC,CASSYPRSSYEQYF
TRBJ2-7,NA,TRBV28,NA,TGTGCCAGCAGTTCCGGACTCCTAGGCGCCTACGAGCAGTACTTC,CASSSGLLGAYEQYF
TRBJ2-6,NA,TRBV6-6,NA,TGTGCCAGCAGTTACCCGGGGCCTGGGGCCAACGTCCTGACTTTC,CASSYPGPGANVLTF
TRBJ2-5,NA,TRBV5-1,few,TGCGCCAGCAGCTTGTCAGGGGCCGAGACCCAGTACTTC,CASSLSGAETQYF
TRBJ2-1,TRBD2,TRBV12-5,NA,TGTGCTAGTGGTTTGGCTCCCCGGGGTAGCGGGAGCTACAATGAGCAGTTCTTC,CASGLAPRGSGSYNEQFF
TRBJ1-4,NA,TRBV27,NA,TGTGCCAGCAGTCCACGACAGGAAAATGAAAAACTGTTTTTT,CASSPRQENEKLFF
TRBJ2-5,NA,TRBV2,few,TGTGCCAGCAGTGACCGTGGGAGGAAAGTTCAAGAGACCCAGTACTTC,CASSDRGRKVQETQYF
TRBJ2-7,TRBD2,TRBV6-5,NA,TGTGCCAGCCGATGGACTAGCGGACCCTACGAGCAGTACTTC,CASRWTSGPYEQYF
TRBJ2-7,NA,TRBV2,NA,TGTGCCAGCAGTGAGGAATGGGGGACACGCGAGCAGTACTTC,CASSEEWGTREQYF
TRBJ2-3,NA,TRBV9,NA,TGTGCCAGCAGCGTAGTACTCGGGGCTTCTTCAGATACGCAGTATTTT,CASSVVLGASSDTQYF
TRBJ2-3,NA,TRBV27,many,TGTGCCAGCAGTCTTAGCGGTTTCACAGATACGCAGTATTTT,CASSLSGFTDTQYF
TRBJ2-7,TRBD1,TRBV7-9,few,TGTGCCAGCAACCCATCGAGACAGGGGTCGAACGAGCAGTACTTC,CASNPSRQGSNEQYF
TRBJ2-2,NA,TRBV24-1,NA,TGTGCCACCAGCGGTCTATCGGGACCTTCAACCCCGCGAAGCCACACCGGGGAGCTGTTTTTT,CATSGLSGPSTPRSHTGELFF
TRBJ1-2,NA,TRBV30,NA,TGTGCCTGGAGTTACGGGGAATCCTATGGCTACACCTTC,CAWSYGESYGYTF
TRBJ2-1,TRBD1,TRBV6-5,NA,TGTGCCAGCAGAGGACCGGGACAGGGGGACCACTCCTACAATGAGCAGTTCTTC,CASRGPGQGDHSYNEQFF
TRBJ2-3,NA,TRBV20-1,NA,TGCAGTGCTATAGCGGCAACTAGCACAGATACGCAGTATTTT,CSAIAATSTDTQYF
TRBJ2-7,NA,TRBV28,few,TGTGCCAGCACGAGGGGGTACGAGCAGTACTTC,CASTRGYEQYF
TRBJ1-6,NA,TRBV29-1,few,TGCAGCGCCGCGGCGGACGGGGATTCACCCCTCCACTTT,CSAAADGDSPLHF
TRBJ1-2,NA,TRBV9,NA,TGTGCCAGCAGCGCGACGATTAATGGAGCTAACTATGGCTACACCTTC,CASSATINGANYGYTF
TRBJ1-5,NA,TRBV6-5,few,TGTGCCAGCAGTTACTCAAGGGTCCCTAATCAGCCCCAGCATTTT,CASSYSRVPNQPQHF
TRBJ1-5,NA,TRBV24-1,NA,TGTGCCACCAGTGACATCCTTAGCAATCAGCCCCAGCATTTT,CATSDILSNQPQHF
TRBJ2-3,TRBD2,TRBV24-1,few,TGTGCCACCAGTGATTCGGGACTAGCGGGGGGGGTGACAGATACGCAGTATTTT,CATSDSGLAGGVTDTQYF
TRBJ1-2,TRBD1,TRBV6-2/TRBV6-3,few,TGTGCCAGCAGCAGACAGGGCCACTATGGCTACACCTTC,CASSRQGHYGYTF
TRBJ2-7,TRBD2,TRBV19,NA,TGTGCCAGTAGTATCACTAGCGGCTCCTACGAGCAGTACTTC,CASSITSGSYEQYF
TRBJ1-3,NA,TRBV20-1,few,TGCAGTGCTCGGAGTTCCGGAAACACCATATATTTT,CSARSSGNTIYF
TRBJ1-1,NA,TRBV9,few,TGTGCCAGCAGCGTAATGGGTCCTCTAGGGCGGGACACTGAAGCTTTCTTT,CASSVMGPLGRDTEAFF
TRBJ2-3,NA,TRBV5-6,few,TGTGCCAGCAGCTTGGCCATCGTGGATACGCAGTATTTT,CASSLAIVDTQYF
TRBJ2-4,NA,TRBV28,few,TGTGCCACTTCGTCGTGGCCTTTAGCCAAAAACATTCAGTACTTC,CATSSWPLAKNIQYF
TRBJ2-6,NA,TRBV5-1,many,TGCGCCAGCAGCTTGCAGGGGGGCTCTGGGGCCAACGTCCTGACTTTC,CASSLQGGSGANVLTF
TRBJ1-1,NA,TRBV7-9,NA,TGTGCCAGCGCCTCATCCTTGGGGGACGGTGACTCGAACACTGAAGCTTTCTTT,CASASSLGDGDSNTEAFF
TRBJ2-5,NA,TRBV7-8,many,TGTGCCAGCAGCTTAGGACGGGGTCCCCGAGAGACCCAGTACTTC,CASSLGRGPRETQYF
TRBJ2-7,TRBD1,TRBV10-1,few,TGCGCCAGCAGTCCCGGACAGGGGGCCGCCTACGAGCAGTACTTC,CASSPGQGAAYEQYF
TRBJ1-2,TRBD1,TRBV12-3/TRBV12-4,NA,TGTGCCAGCAGTCCATACAGGGGGACGATCTATGGCTACACCTTC,CASSPYRGTIYGYTF
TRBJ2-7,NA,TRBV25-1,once,TGTGCCAGCAGTGAATATCGGCCCAGAGATAACGACGAGCAGTACTTC,CASSEYRPRDNDEQYF